This T cell receptor (beta chain) was sequenced for a study of blood T cell repertoires in COVID-19. In its sample, this clone was seen once. This CDR3 spans 15 amino acids. Profiling relied on immunoSEQ multiplex PCR, and the TCRdb table lists in-frame clones only, not all of them. The sample holds about 140,000 clones; 76% are singletons and the top ten take 3.5% to 5%. Input material: peripheral blood. V is TRBV12-2 and J is TRBJ2-7; the D call TRBD2 from the table was never checked on the DNA. TRBV12-2 is designated a pseudogene. The TCR comes from a woman aged 80 or over with active or convalescent COVID-19. The CDR3 is CASRPRGRRELEQYF. The CDR3 DNA reads TGTGCAAGTCGCCCCCGTGGAAGGAGGGAGCTCGAGCAGTACTTC.